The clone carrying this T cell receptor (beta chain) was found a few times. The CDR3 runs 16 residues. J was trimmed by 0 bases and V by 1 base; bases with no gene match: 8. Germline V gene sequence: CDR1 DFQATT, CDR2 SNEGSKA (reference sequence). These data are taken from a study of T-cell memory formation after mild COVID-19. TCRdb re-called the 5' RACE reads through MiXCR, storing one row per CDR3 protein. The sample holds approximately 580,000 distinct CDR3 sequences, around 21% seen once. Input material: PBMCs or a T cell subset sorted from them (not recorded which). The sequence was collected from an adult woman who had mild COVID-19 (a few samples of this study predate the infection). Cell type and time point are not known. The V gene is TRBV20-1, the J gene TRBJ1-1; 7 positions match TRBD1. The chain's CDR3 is CSARVAGGGMNTEAFF. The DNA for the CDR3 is TGCAGTGCTAGAGTGGCAGGGGGGGGAATGAACACTGAAGCTTTCTTT.